Listed below are T cell receptor beta chains from one sample, sequenced in a study of blood T cells in healthy people across ages. Via MiXCR, TCRdb re-called the 5' RACE reads, giving one row per CDR3 protein. The sample includes hundreds of thousands of distinct CDR3 sequences, nearly 60% of them seen just once. The sequencing sample was made of blood. The receptors come from a man aged 30 to 45 in good health. Both conserved end residues are part of each CDR3. A D gene is named only where the DNA matches it firmly. Clone size, where shown, is once, few, many, or a class for clones that have expanded.

CDR3aa | CDR3nt | d_gene | v_gene | abundance | j_gene
CASSPTDRGYTF | TGTGCCAGCAGCCCCACCGACAGGGGCTACACCTTC | . | TRBV2 | few | TRBJ1-2
CASSRSVDTQYF | TGTGCCAGCAGCCGCTCCGTAGATACGCAGTATTTT | . | TRBV7-2 | few | TRBJ2-3
CASSSLPTGSYEQYF | TGTGCCAGCAGTTCCCTCCCGACAGGTTCCTACGAGCAGTACTTC | . | TRBV28 | . | TRBJ2-7
CASSFPGLGETQYF | TGCGCCAGCAGCTTCCCCGGACTGGGAGAGACCCAGTACTTC | . | TRBV5-1 | . | TRBJ2-5
CSASLGRGTTLYEQYF | TGCAGTGCTAGCCTCGGGAGGGGGACTACACTTTACGAGCAGTACTTC | TRBD2 | TRBV20-1 | . | TRBJ2-7
CASSQAGGAETQYF | TGTGCCAGCAGCCAGGCGGGAGGGGCGGAGACCCAGTACTTC | TRBD2 | TRBV3-1 | few | TRBJ2-5
CASSSPPGQVIIGANVLTF | TGTGCCAGCAGCTCACCCCCAGGACAGGTTATTATAGGGGCCAACGTCCTGACTTTC | TRBD1 | TRBV7-9 | . | TRBJ2-6
CSARGRAYEQYF | TGCAGTGCTAGAGGGAGGGCCTACGAGCAGTACTTC | . | TRBV20-1 | few | TRBJ2-7
CAISESYSYGYTF | TGTGCCATCAGTGAGTCTTACAGTTACGGCTACACCTTC | . | TRBV10-3 | . | TRBJ1-2
CSALALAEGETQYF | TGCAGTGCCCTGGCACTAGCGGAAGGAGAGACCCAGTACTTC | TRBD2 | TRBV20-1 | . | TRBJ2-5
CASSPTGGRDQPQHF | TGTGCCAGCAGCCCGACAGGGGGCCGGGATCAGCCCCAGCATTTT | TRBD1 | TRBV7-2 | few | TRBJ1-5
CSASTPTSYGYTF | TGCAGTGCTAGCACGCCCACTTCGTATGGCTACACCTTC | . | TRBV20-1 | . | TRBJ1-2
CSAARQTTNYGYTF | TGCAGTGCTGCCCGACAGACTACAAACTATGGCTACACCTTC | . | TRBV20-1 | few | TRBJ1-2
CASSFRTGRQNTEAFF | TGCGCCAGCAGCTTTAGGACAGGGAGACAAAACACTGAAGCTTTCTTT | TRBD1 | TRBV5-1 | . | TRBJ1-1
CASSWGAGIDNEQFF | TGCGCCAGCAGCTGGGGCGCGGGGATAGACAATGAGCAGTTCTTC | . | TRBV5-1 | . | TRBJ2-1
CAIGRDRDYGQYF | TGTGCCATCGGGAGGGACAGGGACTACGGGCAGTACTTC | TRBD1 | TRBV10-3 | . | TRBJ2-7
CASSDPKARHYNEQFF | TGTGCCAGCAGTGACCCTAAAGCTCGCCACTACAATGAGCAGTTCTTC | . | TRBV6-1 | . | TRBJ2-1
CAISESKGQPPSSYNEQFF | TGTGCCATCAGTGAGTCGAAGGGGCAGCCCCCGAGCTCCTACAATGAGCAGTTCTTC | . | TRBV10-3 | . | TRBJ2-1
CASSPLQGSASPLHF | TGTGCCAGCAGTCCCTTACAGGGGTCCGCTTCACCCCTCCACTTT | TRBD1 | TRBV7-2 | . | TRBJ1-6
CSARAVQWAGEQYF | TGCAGTGCTAGAGCTGTCCAGTGGGCCGGGGAGCAGTACTTC | . | TRBV20-1 | few | TRBJ2-7
CASSSTGGPLGNEQFF | TGTGCCAGCAGCTCTACAGGAGGGCCCCTCGGGAATGAGCAGTTCTTC | . | TRBV7-9 | . | TRBJ2-1
CASSFRVGGDTQYF | TGTGCCAGCAGTTTCAGGGTGGGCGGAGATACGCAGTATTTT | . | TRBV12-3/TRBV12-4 | many | TRBJ2-3
CSATGGRLTYEQYF | TGCAGTGCGACCGGGGGACGGTTGACCTACGAGCAGTACTTC | . | TRBV20-1 | . | TRBJ2-7
CASSLGFAVRIFHEQYF | TGTGCCAGCAGCTTAGGTTTCGCGGTCCGGATTTTCCACGAGCAGTACTTC | . | TRBV7-2 | . | TRBJ2-7
CASSPDGAYEAFF | TGTGCCAGCAGCCCTGACGGGGCTTATGAAGCTTTCTTT | . | TRBV7-9 | . | TRBJ1-1
CASSYRPPERQYF | TGCGCCAGCAGCTATCGGCCCCCTGAGAGGCAGTACTTC | . | TRBV5-1 | . | TRBJ2-4
CSVGGAEETQYF | TGCAGCGTCGGGGGGGCAGAAGAGACCCAGTACTTC | TRBD2 | TRBV29-1 | . | TRBJ2-5
CASRDGTDSYNEQFF | TGTGCCAGCAGGGATGGGACGGACTCCTACAATGAGCAGTTCTTC | . | TRBV7-9 | . | TRBJ2-1
CASSVGTFPYQETQYF | TGTGCCAGCAGCGTTGGGACTTTCCCGTACCAAGAGACCCAGTACTTC | . | TRBV7-2 | . | TRBJ2-5
CTSSFWTGGSNYGYTF | TGTACCAGCAGTTTCTGGACGGGTGGATCTAACTATGGCTACACCTTC | . | TRBV12-3/TRBV12-4 | once | TRBJ1-2
CASSQDRYRVPTGELFF | TGTGCCAGCAGCCAAGATCGGTACAGGGTCCCCACCGGGGAGCTGTTTTTT | . | TRBV14 | . | TRBJ2-2